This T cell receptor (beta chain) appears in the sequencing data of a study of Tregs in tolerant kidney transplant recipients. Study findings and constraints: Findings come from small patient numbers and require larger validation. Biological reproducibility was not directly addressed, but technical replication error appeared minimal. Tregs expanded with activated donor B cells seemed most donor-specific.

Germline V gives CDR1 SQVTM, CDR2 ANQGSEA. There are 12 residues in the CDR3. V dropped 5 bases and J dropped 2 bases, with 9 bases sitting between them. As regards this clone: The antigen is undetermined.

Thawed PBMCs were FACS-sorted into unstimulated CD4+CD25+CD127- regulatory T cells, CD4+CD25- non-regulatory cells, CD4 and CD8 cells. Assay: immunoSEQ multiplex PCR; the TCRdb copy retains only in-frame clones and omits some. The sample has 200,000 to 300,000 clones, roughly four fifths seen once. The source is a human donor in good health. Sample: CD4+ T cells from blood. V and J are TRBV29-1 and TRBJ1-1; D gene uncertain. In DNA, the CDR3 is TGCAGCGTTTTAGGGTTCAACACTGAAGCTTTCTTT. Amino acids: CSVLGFNTEAFF.